This TCR beta chain is from a study of cytomegalovirus exposure and HLA in healthy donors. This PCR relied on a set of 60 Vbeta primers and 13 Jbeta primers. Libraries were prepared by immunoSEQ multiplex PCR; TCRdb keeps only in-frame clonotypes and omits some of them. The data show approximately 130,000 clones, about 80% seen once. The length of the CDR3 is 14 residues. The germline gives CDR1 SGHAT, CDR2 FQNNGV. V gave up 4 bases and J gave up 5 bases; unmatched junction bases: 5. The chain employs TRBV11-2 and TRBJ2-1, with 7 bases lining up with TRBD2. The specimen was PBMCs. The receptor was isolated from a man aged 45 to 65 in good health and CMV-seronegative. The CDR3 here is CASSSRLADNEQFF. The DNA of the CDR3 is TGTGCCAGCAGCTCCCGCCTAGCGGACAATGAGCAGTTCTTC.